What follows describes a single TCR beta chain. The sample belongs to a study of blood T cell repertoires in COVID-19. This CDR3 region has 13 residues. Germline V CDR1 and CDR2: SNHLY, FYNNEI. Losses at the gene ends were 6 bases for V and 6 bases for J; bases not matched to a gene: 5. Here immunoSEQ multiplex PCR was the method, and the copy in TCRdb shows in-frame clones only, minus some. The repertoire includes around 400,000 clones, over 80% of them detected once, and approximately 4.7% sits in the top ten. This TCR came from a woman aged 45-65 years who had recovered from COVID-19. The J gene is TRBJ1-2, the V gene TRBV2; 9 bases fit TRBD1. Specimen: PBMCs or T cells enriched from blood (not recorded which). The CDR3 nucleotides are TGTGCCAGCAGCCTTTGGACAGGGGATGGCTACACCTTC. Protein: CASSLWTGDGYTF.